The 15 T cell receptor beta chains in this list originate from one sample, sequenced in a study of CD8 T cells in ankylosing spondylitis. TCRdb ran MiXCR on the 5' RACE reads and lists one entry per CDR3 protein. The data hold some 140,000 distinct CDR3 sequences, with roughly 8.4% observed a single time. The sequenced sample consisted of synovial fluid, either unsorted or a sorted T cell fraction (not recorded which). The receptors shown here come from a male donor with ankylosing spondylitis.

Points on this clonotype: A much bigger clone sits one base away, suggesting this may be a read error. V gene TRBV12-3 or TRBV12-4 combines with J gene TRBJ2-7, with D perhaps TRBD1 (7 bases). CDR3 length equals 15 residues. The V end was cut by 7 bases, the J end by 5 bases, with 21 bases between. CDR3 in DNA: TGTGCCAGCACTTTTTCGGGCGACAGGGAGGACGAGCAGTACTTC. This sequence encodes CASTFSGDREDEQYF.

The chain combines TRBV19 with TRBJ1-2; 9 nucleotides line up with TRBD1. Germline V gene sequence: CDR1 LNHDA, CDR2 SQIVND (reference sequence). V was pared by 9 bases and J by 8 bases, with 7 bases of the junction left unmatched. The CDR3 loop spans 12 amino acids. CDR3 amino acids: CASRDRESGYTF. CDR3 bases: TGTGCCAGCAGGGACAGGGAGTCCGGCTACACCTTC. Looking up the rest from reference TRBV19 and TRBJ1-2 gives the full variable domain: DGGITQSPKYLFRKEGQNVTLSCEQNLNHDAMYWYRQDPGQGLRLIYYSQIVNDFQKGDIAEGYSVSREKKESFPLTVTSAQKNPTAFYLCASRDRESGYTFGSGTRLTVV.

This rearrangement joins TRBV20-1 to TRBJ2-7; 7 bases map to TRBD2. This CDR3 contains 13 residues. Germline V gene data show CDR1 as DFQATT and CDR2 as SNEGSKA (reference sequence). After removal of 3 bases from V and 4 bases from J, the junction contained 6 bases not matched to a gene. The CDR3 loop reads CSASAGVGYEQYF. DNA of the CDR3: TGCAGTGCTAGCGCGGGAGTTGGGTACGAGCAGTACTTC.

The chain links TRBV4-2 to TRBJ2-1; TRBD2 matches at 13 bases. This CDR3 has 17 amino acids. CDR1 is LGHNA, CDR2 YNFKEQ, per germline. The V segment lost 0 bases and the J segment 5 bases; nucleotides outside the gene matches: 4. CDR3 in amino acids: CASSQDPGLAGDNEQFF. CDR3 nucleotides: TGTGCCAGCAGCCAAGACCCTGGACTAGCGGGGGACAATGAGCAGTTCTTC.

This clonotype has a handful of counts. The rearrangement joins TRBV11-2 to TRBJ2-1, with 7 bases that match TRBD2. V lost 7 bases to trimming and J lost 0 bases; unmatched junction nucleotides: 12. Germline values: CDR1 SGHAT, CDR2 FQNNGV. The CDR3 has 17 amino acids. CDR3 residues: CASNWGGMASSYNEQFF. The CDR3 DNA is TGTGCCAGCAACTGGGGGGGTATGGCAAGCTCCTACAATGAGCAGTTCTTC.

This clonotype occurred many times. This chain uses TRBV11-2 with TRBJ2-7; TRBD1 matches 7 bases. Germline CDR1 is SGHAT and CDR2 is FQNNGV. The CDR3 has 15 amino acids. V lost 3 bases and J lost 3; bases outside the gene matches: 8. The CDR3 DNA follows: TGTGCCAGCAGCTTGCCTGGGACAGCCCTCTACGAGCAGTACTTC. This sequence encodes CASSLPGTALYEQYF.

V is TRBV20-1 and J is TRBJ2-7; maybe TRBD2 (7 bases). Trimming left V 2 bases short and J 2 bases short, with 16 bases between. The V gene's germline CDR1 is DFQATT and CDR2 SNEGSKA (reference sequence). CDR3 length: 15 amino acids. The CDR3 DNA reads TGCAGTGCTAGATCGGGGGGCCCCGGGACCTACGAGCAGTACTTC. It is translated as CSARSGGPGTYEQYF.

The gene calls are TRBV5-1 and TRBJ1-2; 7 bases are shared with TRBD1. Trimming at V came to 0 bases and at J to 0 bases, leaving 2 bases not matched to a gene. The CDR3 length is 15 residues. Germline V gene lookup returns CDR1 SGHRS and CDR2 YFSETQ. This CDR3 is CASSLGGTANYGYTF. DNA for the CDR3: TGCGCCAGCAGCTTGGGGGGGACAGCTAACTATGGCTACACCTTC. Complete variable domain (other parts from reference TRBV5-1 and TRBJ1-2): KAGVTQTPRYLIKTRGQQVTLSCSPISGHRSVSWYQQTPGQGLQFLFEYFSETQRNKGNFPGRFSGRQFSNSRSEMNVSTLELGDSALYLCASSLGGTANYGYTFGSGTRLTVV.

There are many counts of this clonotype. V is TRBV6-2 or TRBV6-3 and J is TRBJ1-1, with D hard to call. Germline CDR1 and CDR2: MNHEY and SVGEGT. Deletions cut 2 bases from V and 0 bases from J, with 7 bases between. There are 14 residues in the CDR3. CDR3 bases: TGTGCCAGCAGTTACGGGCTCTTGAACACTGAAGCTTTCTTT. This encodes CASSYGLLNTEAFF.

There are many counts of this clonotype. The chain links TRBV7-2 to TRBJ2-2; possibly TRBD1 for D (5 bases). The CDR3 runs to 14 residues. The germline V gene encodes CDR1 SGHTA and CDR2 FQGNSA. V was trimmed by 2 bases and J by 4 bases, leaving 8 bases between them. DNA for the CDR3: TGTGCCAGCAGCTTACAGGGAATCACCGGGGAGCTGTTTTTT. It is translated as CASSLQGITGELFF.

This clonotype occurred many times. This chain connects TRBV28 to TRBJ1-6; D gene unclear. CDR1 MDHEN and CDR2 SYDVKM come from the germline V gene. The germline V and J ends were trimmed by 2 bases and 10 bases, with 9 bases remaining between them. The CDR3 spans 13 residues. The CDR3, as DNA: TGTGCCAGCAGTTTACTACAAGGATCACCCCTCCACTTT. This codes for CASSLLQGSPLHF.

This clonotype showed up many times. The chain carries TRBV15 and TRBJ1-4; D is unresolved. Trimming shortened V by 2 bases and J by 7 bases, and 8 bases separated the two germline ends. Germline values: CDR1 LNHNV, CDR2 YYDKDF (reference sequence). The CDR3 length is 13 residues. In DNA form, the CDR3 reads TGTGCCACCAGCAGAAACCTTCGTGAAAAACTGTTTTTT. It encodes CATSRNLREKLFF.

This clonotype was counted only a few times. The chain is built from TRBV25-1 and TRBJ2-4, with 7 bases matching TRBD1. CDR3 length equals 14 residues. Germline CDR1 MGHDK, CDR2 SYGVNS. V lost 3 bases to trimming and J lost 1 base; unmatched junction nucleotides: 0. CDR3 sequence reads: CASSEDRAKNIQYF. In nucleotides, the CDR3 is TGTGCCAGCAGTGAGGACAGGGCCAAAAACATTCAGTACTTC.

This clonotype was seen ten or more times. The chain links TRBV20-1 to TRBJ2-5; D may be TRBD1 (5 bases). Germline lookup yields CDR1 DFQATT and CDR2 SNEGSKA (reference sequence). The CDR3 consists of 18 residues. V was trimmed by 1 base and J by 1 base, leaving 22 bases between them. The CDR3 here is CSARGGTDSPGLQETQYF. The CDR3 DNA follows: TGCAGTGCTAGAGGCGGCACCGACAGCCCCGGGCTCCAAGAGACCCAGTACTTC.

This chain links TRBV15 with TRBJ1-1, with D uncertain. This CDR3 has 16 residues. The germline V and J ends were trimmed by 0 bases and 1 base, with 12 bases remaining between them. Germline V gives CDR1 LNHNV, CDR2 YYDKDF (reference sequence). CDR3 DNA sequence: TGTGCCACCAGCAGAGACCGAGACACCCGGAACACTGAAGCTTTCTTT. The encoded protein is CATSRDRDTRNTEAFF.